Listed below are T cell receptor beta chains from one sample, sequenced in a study of T-cell memory formation after mild COVID-19. From the 5' RACE reads, TCRdb called clonotypes with MiXCR, one entry per CDR3 protein. The top ten hold about 8.1% of the sample, which has 580,000 or so distinct CDR3 sequences, approximately 15% seen once. Sequencing input: PBMCs or a T cell subset sorted from them (not recorded which). Receptor source: an adult woman who had mild COVID-19 (a few samples of this study predate the infection). Cell type and time point are not known. Each CDR3 is given with its conserved first and last residue. Fields, in order: J gene, clone size, V gene, D gene, CDR3 protein, CDR3 DNA. D genes are given only for firm matches. Clone size is stated in some rows and not others, as once, few, many or a class when expanded.

TRBJ2-2 | few | TRBV9 | - | CASSSSRHPTGELFF | TGTGCCAGCAGCTCCAGCCGGCACCCCACCGGGGAGCTGTTTTTT
TRBJ2-5 | - | TRBV3-1 | TRBD2 | CASSQLGTSGENKETQYF | TGTGCCAGCAGCCAACTTGGGACTAGCGGGGAAAACAAAGAGACCCAGTACTTC
TRBJ1-1 | few | TRBV3-1 | - | CASSQVWGSTEAFF | TGTGCCAGCAGCCAAGTTTGGGGGTCCACTGAAGCTTTCTTT
TRBJ2-7 | few | TRBV7-7 | - | CASSFRVGSVYEQYF | TGTGCTAGCAGCTTCAGGGTCGGCAGCGTATACGAGCAGTACTTC
TRBJ2-3 | few | TRBV24-1 | TRBD2 | CATSDLGTSGDTQYF | TGTGCCACCAGTGATTTGGGGACTAGCGGAGATACGCAGTATTTT
TRBJ1-1 | - | TRBV10-3 | - | CAISESTRPETEAFF | TGTGCCATCAGTGAGTCCACACGGCCGGAGACTGAAGCTTTCTTT
TRBJ1-3 | - | TRBV9 | TRBD1 | CASSVGDRGGGNTIYF | TGTGCCAGCAGCGTAGGGGACAGGGGTGGTGGAAACACCATATATTTT
TRBJ1-3 | few | TRBV20-1 | - | CSAEGGGGNTIYF | TGCAGTGCTGAAGGAGGCGGAGGAAACACCATATATTTT
TRBJ2-5 | - | TRBV5-8 | - | CASSSYGHPQETQYF | TGTGCCAGCAGCTCATATGGACATCCCCAGGAGACCCAGTACTTC
TRBJ2-7 | - | TRBV5-1 | TRBD2 | CASSPGLAGGAYEQYF | TGCGCCAGCAGCCCCGGACTAGCGGGAGGCGCCTACGAGCAGTACTTC
TRBJ1-2 | few | TRBV7-6 | TRBD1 | CASSLTPGGLSDGYTF | TGTGCCAGCAGCTTAACTCCAGGGGGCTTGAGCGATGGCTACACCTTC
TRBJ1-2 | few | TRBV5-1 | - | CASSLAGTDFYGYTF | TGCGCCAGCAGCTTGGCCGGTACAGACTTCTATGGCTACACCTTC
TRBJ2-7 | many | TRBV5-1 | - | CASSLESAYEQYF | TGCGCCAGCAGCCTAGAAAGCGCCTACGAGCAGTACTTC
TRBJ1-1 | - | TRBV7-9 | - | CASSPPGGQRDTEAFF | TGTGCCAGCAGCCCCCCCGGTGGACAAAGGGACACTGAAGCTTTCTTT
TRBJ2-7 | - | TRBV29-1 | - | CSALGVEQYF | TGCAGCGCCTTGGGGGTCGAGCAGTACTTC
TRBJ1-5 | - | TRBV5-6 | TRBD1 | CASSLGTGELQPQHF | TGTGCCAGCAGCTTGGGGACAGGGGAACTCCAGCCCCAGCATTTT
TRBJ2-1 | - | TRBV24-1 | TRBD1 | CATSDSTGAIYNEQFF | TGTGCCACCAGTGATTCAACAGGGGCCATCTACAATGAGCAGTTCTTC
TRBJ1-2 | - | TRBV30 | TRBD1 | CAWSVGGGFNYGYTF | TGTGCCTGGAGTGTAGGAGGGGGCTTTAACTATGGCTACACCTTC
TRBJ1-1 | few | TRBV4-3 | - | CASSQEQGLNTEAFF | TGCGCCAGCAGCCAAGAACAGGGACTGAACACTGAAGCTTTCTTT
TRBJ2-5 | few | TRBV20-1 | - | CSASRRGRLKETQYF | TGCAGTGCGTCGAGACGTGGCAGACTTAAAGAGACCCAGTACTTC